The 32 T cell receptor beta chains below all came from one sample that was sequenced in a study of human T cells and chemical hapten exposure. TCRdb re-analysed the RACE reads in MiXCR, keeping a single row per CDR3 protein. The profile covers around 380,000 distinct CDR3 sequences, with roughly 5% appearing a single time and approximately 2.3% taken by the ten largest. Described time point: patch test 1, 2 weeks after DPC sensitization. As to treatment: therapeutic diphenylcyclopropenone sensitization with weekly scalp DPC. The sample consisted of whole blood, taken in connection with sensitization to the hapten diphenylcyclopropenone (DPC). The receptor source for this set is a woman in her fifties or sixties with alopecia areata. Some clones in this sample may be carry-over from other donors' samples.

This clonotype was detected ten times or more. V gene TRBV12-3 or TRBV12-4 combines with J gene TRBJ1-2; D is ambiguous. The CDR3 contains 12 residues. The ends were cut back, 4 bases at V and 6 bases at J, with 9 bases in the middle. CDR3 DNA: TGTGCCAGCAGTTCCCCGAGGGATGGCTACACCTTC. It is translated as CASSSPRDGYTF.

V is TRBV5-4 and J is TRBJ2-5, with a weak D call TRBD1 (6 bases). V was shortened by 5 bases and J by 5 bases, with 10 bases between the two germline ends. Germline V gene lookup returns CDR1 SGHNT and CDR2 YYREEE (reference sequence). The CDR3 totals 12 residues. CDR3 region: CASSPQGETQYF. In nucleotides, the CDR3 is TGTGCCAGCAGTCCGCAGGGGGAGACCCAGTACTTC. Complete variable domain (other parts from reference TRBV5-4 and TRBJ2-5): ETGVTQSPTHLIKTRGQQVTLRCSSQSGHNTVSWYQQALGQGPQFIFQYYREEENGRGNFPPRFSGLQFPNYSSELNVNALELDDSALYLCASSPQGETQYFGPGTRLLVL.

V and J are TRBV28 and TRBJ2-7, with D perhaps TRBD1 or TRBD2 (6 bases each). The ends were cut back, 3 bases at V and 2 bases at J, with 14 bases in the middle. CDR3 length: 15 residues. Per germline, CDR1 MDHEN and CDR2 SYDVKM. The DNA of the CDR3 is TGTGCCAGCAGTTTTCGCGGGACATCGGCCTACGAGCAGTACTTC. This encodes CASSFRGTSAYEQYF.

In DNA form, the CDR3 reads TGTGCCTGGAGTGGTAGGGGTGATACGCAGTATTTT. Amino acid sequence: CAWSGRGDTQYF. The chain links TRBV30 to TRBJ2-3; perhaps TRBD1 as D (5 bases). The V end was cut by 1 base, the J end by 6 bases, with 8 bases between. There are 12 residues in the CDR3. Germline values: CDR1 GTSNPN, CDR2 SVGIG (reference sequence).

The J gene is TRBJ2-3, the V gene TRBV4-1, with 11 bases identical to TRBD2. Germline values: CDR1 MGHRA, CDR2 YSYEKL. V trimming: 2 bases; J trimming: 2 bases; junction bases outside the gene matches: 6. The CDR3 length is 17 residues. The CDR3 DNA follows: TGCGCCAGCAGCCAACCAAGTAGCGGGGGGGACACAGATACGCAGTATTTT. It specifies CASSQPSSGGDTDTQYF.

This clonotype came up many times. The CDR3 DNA reads as TGTGCCAGCAGTGATCCTTATAGCAATCAGCCCCAGCATTTT. Protein sequence: CASSDPYSNQPQHF. The chain couples TRBV6-1 to TRBJ1-5; D is unclear. Between the trimmed V and J ends, which lost 3 bases and 0 bases, there was a span of 6 bases. Germline CDR1 MNHNS, CDR2 SASEGT. The CDR3 is 14 residues long.

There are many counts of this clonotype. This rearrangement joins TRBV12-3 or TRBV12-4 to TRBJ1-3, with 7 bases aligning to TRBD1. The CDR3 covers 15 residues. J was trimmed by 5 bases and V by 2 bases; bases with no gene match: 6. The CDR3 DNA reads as TGTGCCAGCAGTTTAAGCCAGGGGGAAAGAAACACCATATATTTT. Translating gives CASSLSQGERNTIYF.

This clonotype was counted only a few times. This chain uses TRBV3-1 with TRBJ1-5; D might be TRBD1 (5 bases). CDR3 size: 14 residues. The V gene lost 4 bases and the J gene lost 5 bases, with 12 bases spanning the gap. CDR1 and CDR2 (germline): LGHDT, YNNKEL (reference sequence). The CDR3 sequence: CASSPGAAYQPQHF. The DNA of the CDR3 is TGTGCCAGCAGCCCCGGGGCGGCGTATCAGCCCCAGCATTTT.

CDR3 DNA: TGTGCCAGCAGTTTTTCCAACAGGGGTGGGACTGAAGCTTTCTTT. As protein: CASSFSNRGGTEAFF. The gene calls are TRBV12-3 or TRBV12-4 and TRBJ1-1, with TRBD1 matching 7 bases. The CDR3 totals 15 residues. With 3 bases clipped from V and 5 bases from J, the junction kept 9 bases outside the gene matches.

The CDR3 loop reads CASSFVAGETDTQYF. The CDR3 DNA reads TGTGCCAGCAGCTTTGTAGCGGGGGAGACAGATACGCAGTATTTT. V is TRBV5-6 and J is TRBJ2-3; 9 bases map to TRBD2. Germline CDR1 and CDR2: SGHDT and YYEEEE. V trimming: 2 bases; J trimming: 3 bases; junction bases outside the gene matches: 4. The CDR3 covers 15 residues. Full variable domain (missing parts from reference TRBV5-6 and TRBJ2-3): DAGVTQSPTHLIKTRGQQVTLRCSPKSGHDTVSWYQQALGQGPQFIFQYYEEEERQRGNFPDRFSGHQFPNYSSELNVNALLLGDSALYLCASSFVAGETDTQYFGPGTRLTVL.

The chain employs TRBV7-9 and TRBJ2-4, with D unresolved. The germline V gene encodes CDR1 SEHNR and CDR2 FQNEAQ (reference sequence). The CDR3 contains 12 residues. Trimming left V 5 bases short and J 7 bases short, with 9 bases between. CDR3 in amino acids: CASSLGVNIQYF. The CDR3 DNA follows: TGTGCCAGCAGCCTAGGAGTGAACATTCAGTACTTC.

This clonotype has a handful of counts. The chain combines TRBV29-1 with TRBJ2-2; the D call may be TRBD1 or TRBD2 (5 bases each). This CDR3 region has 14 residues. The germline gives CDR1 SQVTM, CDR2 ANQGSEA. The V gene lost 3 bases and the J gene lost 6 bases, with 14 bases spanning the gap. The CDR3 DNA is TGCAGCGTTGATCCGGGAAAGGGGTCCGGGGAGCTGTTTTTT. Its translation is CSVDPGKGSGELFF.

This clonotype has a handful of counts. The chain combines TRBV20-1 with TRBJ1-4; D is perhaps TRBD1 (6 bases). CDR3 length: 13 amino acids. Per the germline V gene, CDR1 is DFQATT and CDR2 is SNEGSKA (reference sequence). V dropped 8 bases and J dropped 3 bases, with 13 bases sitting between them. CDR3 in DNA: TGCAGTTCAGTACAGGGTCCTAATGAAAAACTGTTTTTT. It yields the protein CSSVQGPNEKLFF.

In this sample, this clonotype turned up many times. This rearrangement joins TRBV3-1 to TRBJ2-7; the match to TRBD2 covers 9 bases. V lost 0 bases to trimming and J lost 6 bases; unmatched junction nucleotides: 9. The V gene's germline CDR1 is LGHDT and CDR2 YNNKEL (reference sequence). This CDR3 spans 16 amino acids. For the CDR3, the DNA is TGTGCCAGCAGCCAAGATATTCGGCGGGAGGGCCTCGAGCAGTACTTC. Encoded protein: CASSQDIRREGLEQYF.

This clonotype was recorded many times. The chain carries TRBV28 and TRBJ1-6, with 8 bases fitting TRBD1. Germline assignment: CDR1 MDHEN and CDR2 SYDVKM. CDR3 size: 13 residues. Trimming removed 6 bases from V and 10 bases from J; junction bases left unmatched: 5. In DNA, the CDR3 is TGTGCCAGCAGGCAGGGGGCGAGGTCACCCCTCCACTTT. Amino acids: CASRQGARSPLHF.

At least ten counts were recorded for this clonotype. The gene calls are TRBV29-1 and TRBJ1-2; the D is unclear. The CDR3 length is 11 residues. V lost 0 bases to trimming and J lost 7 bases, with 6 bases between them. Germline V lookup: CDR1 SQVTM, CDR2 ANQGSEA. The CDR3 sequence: CSVEEGSGYTF. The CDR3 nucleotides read TGCAGCGTTGAAGAGGGTAGTGGCTACACCTTC. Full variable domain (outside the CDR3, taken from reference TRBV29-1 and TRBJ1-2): SAVISQKPSRDICQRGTSLTIQCQVDSQVTMMFWYRQQPGQSLTLIATANQGSEATYESGFVIDKFPISRPNLTFSTLTVSNMSPEDSSIYLCSVEEGSGYTFGSGTRLTVV.

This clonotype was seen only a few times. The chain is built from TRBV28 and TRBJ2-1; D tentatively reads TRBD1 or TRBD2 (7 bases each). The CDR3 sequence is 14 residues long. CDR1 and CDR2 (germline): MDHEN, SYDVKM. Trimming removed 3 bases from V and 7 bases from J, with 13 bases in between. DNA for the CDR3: TGTGCCAGCAGTTTCAGGGGGGGTAGGAATGAGCAGTTCTTC. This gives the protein CASSFRGGRNEQFF.

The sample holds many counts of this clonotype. As DNA, the CDR3 is TGTGCCATCAGCCCGGGAGAACGGAATTCACCCCTCCACTTT. Its protein is CAISPGERNSPLHF. V is TRBV10-3 and J is TRBJ1-6, with D unresolved. The ends were cut back, 6 bases at V and 7 bases at J, with 13 bases in the middle. Germline CDR1 ENHRY, CDR2 SYGVKD. This CDR3 is 14 amino acids long.

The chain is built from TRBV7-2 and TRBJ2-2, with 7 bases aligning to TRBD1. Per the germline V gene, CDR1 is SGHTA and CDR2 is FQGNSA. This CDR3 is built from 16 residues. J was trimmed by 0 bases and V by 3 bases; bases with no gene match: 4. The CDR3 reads CASSFRQGPNTGELFF. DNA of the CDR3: TGTGCCAGCAGCTTCCGACAGGGCCCGAACACCGGGGAGCTGTTTTTT.

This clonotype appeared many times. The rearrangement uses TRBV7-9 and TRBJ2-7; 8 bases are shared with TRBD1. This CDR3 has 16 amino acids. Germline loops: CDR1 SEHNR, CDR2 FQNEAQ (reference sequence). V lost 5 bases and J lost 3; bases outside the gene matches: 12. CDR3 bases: TGTGCCAGCAGCGGGCAGGACAGGGTCTTTATCTACGAGCAGTACTTC. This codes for CASSGQDRVFIYEQYF. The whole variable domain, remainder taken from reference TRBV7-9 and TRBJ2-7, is DTGVSQNPRHKITKRGQNVTFRCDPISEHNRLYWYRQTLGQGPEFLTYFQNEAQLEKSRLLSDRFSAERPKGSFSTLEIQRTEQGDSAMYLCASSGQDRVFIYEQYFGPGTRLTVT.

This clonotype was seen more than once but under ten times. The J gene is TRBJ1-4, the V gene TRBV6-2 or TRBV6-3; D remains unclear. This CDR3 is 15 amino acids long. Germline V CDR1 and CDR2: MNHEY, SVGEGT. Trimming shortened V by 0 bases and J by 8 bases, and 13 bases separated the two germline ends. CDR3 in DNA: TGTGCCAGCAGTTACTCGGCTTATCGAGGAGAAAAACTGTTTTTT. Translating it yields CASSYSAYRGEKLFF.

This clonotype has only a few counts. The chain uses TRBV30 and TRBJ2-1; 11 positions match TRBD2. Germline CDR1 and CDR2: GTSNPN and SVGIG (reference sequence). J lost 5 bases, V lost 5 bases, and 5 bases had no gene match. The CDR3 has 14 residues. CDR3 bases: TGTGCCTGGGCGGCGGGACTAGCGGACAATGAGCAGTTCTTC. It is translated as CAWAAGLADNEQFF.

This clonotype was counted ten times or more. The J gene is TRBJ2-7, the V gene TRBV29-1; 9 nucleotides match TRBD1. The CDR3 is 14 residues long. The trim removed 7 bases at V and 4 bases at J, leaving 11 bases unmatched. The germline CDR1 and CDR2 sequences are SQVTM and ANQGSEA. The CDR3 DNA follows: TGCAGCGCTAGGGGGGGACAGGGAACATACGAGCAGTACTTC. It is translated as CSARGGQGTYEQYF.

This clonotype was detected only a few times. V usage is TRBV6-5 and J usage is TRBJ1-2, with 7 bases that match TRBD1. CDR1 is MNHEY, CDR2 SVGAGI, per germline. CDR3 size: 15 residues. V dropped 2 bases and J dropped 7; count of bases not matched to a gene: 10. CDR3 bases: TGTGCCAGCAGTTACATGGAGGGGGCTCCCCCTGGCTACACCTTC. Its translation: CASSYMEGAPPGYTF.

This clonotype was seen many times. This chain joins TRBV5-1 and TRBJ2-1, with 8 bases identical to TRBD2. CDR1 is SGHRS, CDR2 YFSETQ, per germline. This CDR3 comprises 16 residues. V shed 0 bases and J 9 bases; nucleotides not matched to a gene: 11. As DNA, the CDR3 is TGCGCCAGCAGCTTGGATGCGACTGGGGCGGGGGGTGAGCAGTTCTTC. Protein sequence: CASSLDATGAGGEQFF. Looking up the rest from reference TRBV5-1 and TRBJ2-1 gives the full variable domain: KAGVTQTPRYLIKTRGQQVTLSCSPISGHRSVSWYQQTPGQGLQFLFEYFSETQRNKGNFPGRFSGRQFSNSRSEMNVSTLELGDSALYLCASSLDATGAGGEQFFGPGTRLTVL.

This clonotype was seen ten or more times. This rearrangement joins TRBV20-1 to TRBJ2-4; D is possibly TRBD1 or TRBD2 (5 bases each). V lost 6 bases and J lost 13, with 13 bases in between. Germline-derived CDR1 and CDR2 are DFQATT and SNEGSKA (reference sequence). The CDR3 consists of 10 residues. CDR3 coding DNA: TGCAGTGCATCAGCAGGGAGACAGTACTTC. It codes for CSASAGRQYF.

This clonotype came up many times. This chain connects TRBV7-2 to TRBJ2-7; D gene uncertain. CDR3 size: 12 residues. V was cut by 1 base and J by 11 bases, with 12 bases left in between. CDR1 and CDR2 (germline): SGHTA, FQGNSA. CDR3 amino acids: CASSLVLERKYF. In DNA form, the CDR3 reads TGTGCCAGCAGCTTAGTTTTAGAGAGGAAGTACTTC.

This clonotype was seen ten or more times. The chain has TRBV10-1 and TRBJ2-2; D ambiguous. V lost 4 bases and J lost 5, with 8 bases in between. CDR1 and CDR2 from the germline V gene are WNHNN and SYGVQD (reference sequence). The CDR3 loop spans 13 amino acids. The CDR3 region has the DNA TGCGCCAGCAGTGGGAGTAGGACCGGGGAGCTGTTTTTT. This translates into CASSGSRTGELFF.

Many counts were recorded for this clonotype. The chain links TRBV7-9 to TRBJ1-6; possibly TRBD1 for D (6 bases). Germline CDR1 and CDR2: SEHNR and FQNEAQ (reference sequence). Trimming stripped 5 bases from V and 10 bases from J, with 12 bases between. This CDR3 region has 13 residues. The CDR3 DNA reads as TGTGCCAGCAGCCCACAGGGAGAGTCACCCCTCCACTTT. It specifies CASSPQGESPLHF.

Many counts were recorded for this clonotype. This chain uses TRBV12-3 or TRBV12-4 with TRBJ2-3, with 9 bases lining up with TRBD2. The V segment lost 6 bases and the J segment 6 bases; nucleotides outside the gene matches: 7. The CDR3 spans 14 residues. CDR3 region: CASRLAGTMDTQYF. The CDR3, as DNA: TGTGCCAGCAGACTAGCGGGCACAATGGATACGCAGTATTTT.

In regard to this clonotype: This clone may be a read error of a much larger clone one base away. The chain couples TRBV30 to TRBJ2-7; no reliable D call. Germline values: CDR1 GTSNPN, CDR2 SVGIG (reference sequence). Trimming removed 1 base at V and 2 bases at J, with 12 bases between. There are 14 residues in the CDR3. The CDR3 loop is CAWSDETVPYEQYF. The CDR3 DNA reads TGTGCCTGGAGTGACGAAACCGTACCCTACGAGCAGTACTTC.

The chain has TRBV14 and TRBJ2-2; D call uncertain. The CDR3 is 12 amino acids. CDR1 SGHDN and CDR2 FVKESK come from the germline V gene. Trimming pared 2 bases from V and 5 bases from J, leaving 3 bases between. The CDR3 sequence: CASSQYTGELFF. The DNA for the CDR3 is TGTGCCAGCAGCCAATATACCGGGGAGCTGTTTTTT. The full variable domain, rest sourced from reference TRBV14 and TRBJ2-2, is EAGVTQFPSHSVIEKGQTVTLRCDPISGHDNLYWYRRVMGKEIKFLLHFVKESKQDESGMPNNRFLAERTGGTYSTLKVQPAELEDSGVYFCASSQYTGELFFGEGSRLTVL.